A selection of T cell receptor beta chains follows, all from one sample in a study of T cells after yellow fever vaccination. From the 5' RACE reads, TCRdb called clonotypes with MiXCR, one entry per CDR3 protein. The table records some 670,000 distinct CDR3 sequences, roughly an eighth of them present only once. The material was PBMCs, obtained on the day of the yellow fever booster vaccination. Receptor source: a man aged 25 to 40 who received the YFV17D yellow fever vaccine. Each CDR3 is given with its conserved first and last residue. Each record gives: clone size, D gene, J gene, V gene, CDR3 DNA, CDR3 protein. The D gene is left open where the match is weak. The listing skips clone size in some rows; elsewhere it reads once, few, many or a size class.

clone_size: .; d_call: .; j_call: TRBJ1-2; v_call: TRBV5-1; cdr3_nt: TGCGCCAGCAGCCCCGGACAGCCAATATTGAACTATGGCTACACCTTC; cdr3_aa: CASSPGQPILNYGYTF
clone_size: .; d_call: .; j_call: TRBJ2-1; v_call: TRBV3-1; cdr3_nt: TGTGCCAGCAGCCAAGATTCCACGTACCCCTACAATGAGCAGTTCTTC; cdr3_aa: CASSQDSTYPYNEQFF
clone_size: few; d_call: .; j_call: TRBJ2-2; v_call: TRBV30; cdr3_nt: TGTGCCTGGAGTGCCCGGGTCCTAAGGGGCACCGGGGAGCTGTTTTTT; cdr3_aa: CAWSARVLRGTGELFF
clone_size: many; d_call: TRBD1; j_call: TRBJ2-1; v_call: TRBV7-9; cdr3_nt: TGTGCCAGCAGCCCGGAGGGACAGGGAGAGTACGAGCAGTTCTTC; cdr3_aa: CASSPEGQGEYEQFF
clone_size: .; d_call: .; j_call: TRBJ2-3; v_call: TRBV20-1; cdr3_nt: TGCAGTGCTAGAGGTTCGCCTACCGACCGTACGCAGTATTTT; cdr3_aa: CSARGSPTDRTQYF
clone_size: .; d_call: TRBD1; j_call: TRBJ2-3; v_call: TRBV7-8; cdr3_nt: TGTGCCAGCAGCAAGGACAGGGGACAAGATACGCAGTATTTT; cdr3_aa: CASSKDRGQDTQYF
clone_size: few; d_call: .; j_call: TRBJ2-5; v_call: TRBV10-3; cdr3_nt: TGTGCCATCACCCCGGAGGCGGGAAGCGGGGAGACCCAGTACTTC; cdr3_aa: CAITPEAGSGETQYF
clone_size: few; d_call: TRBD1; j_call: TRBJ2-5; v_call: TRBV5-1; cdr3_nt: TGCGCCAGCACCGACAGGGAATTGGAGACCCAGTACTTC; cdr3_aa: CASTDRELETQYF
clone_size: few; d_call: TRBD2; j_call: TRBJ2-1; v_call: TRBV25-1; cdr3_nt: TGTGCCAGCAGTTCGTTGGAGTCCGGGGACTACCGCGCTCATGAGCAGTTCTTC; cdr3_aa: CASSSLESGDYRAHEQFF
clone_size: many; d_call: .; j_call: TRBJ2-3; v_call: TRBV5-1; cdr3_nt: TGCGCCAGCGCAGAGACAGATACGCAGTATTTT; cdr3_aa: CASAETDTQYF
clone_size: few; d_call: .; j_call: TRBJ2-4; v_call: TRBV20-1; cdr3_nt: TGCAGTGCTAGAGATGTGGGTAGCGGCCGCGGGTGGGACATTCAGTACTTC; cdr3_aa: CSARDVGSGRGWDIQYF
clone_size: .; d_call: .; j_call: TRBJ2-7; v_call: TRBV10-2; cdr3_nt: TGCGCCAGCAGAATAGGCCAGAGGAACGAGCAGTACTTC; cdr3_aa: CASRIGQRNEQYF
clone_size: .; d_call: .; j_call: TRBJ2-5; v_call: TRBV6-2/TRBV6-3; cdr3_nt: TGTGCCAGCAGTACGAAGACCCAGTACTTC; cdr3_aa: CASSTKTQYF
clone_size: few; d_call: TRBD1; j_call: TRBJ1-6; v_call: TRBV18; cdr3_nt: TGTGCCAGCTCACGGGACAGGTCTTCACCCCTCCACTTT; cdr3_aa: CASSRDRSSPLHF
clone_size: few; d_call: .; j_call: TRBJ1-2; v_call: TRBV7-9; cdr3_nt: TGTGCCAGCAGCTTATTGAGTTTTGGGTACACCTTC; cdr3_aa: CASSLLSFGYTF
clone_size: .; d_call: TRBD2; j_call: TRBJ2-1; v_call: TRBV5-1; cdr3_nt: TGCGCCAGCAGCTTGTCCTTAGCGGGAGATAAAAATGAGCAGTTCTTC; cdr3_aa: CASSLSLAGDKNEQFF
clone_size: .; d_call: TRBD2; j_call: TRBJ2-7; v_call: TRBV29-1; cdr3_nt: TGCAGCGTTGAAGTCCGCGGGAGTCGCAACGAGCAGTACTTC; cdr3_aa: CSVEVRGSRNEQYF
clone_size: few; d_call: .; j_call: TRBJ2-7; v_call: TRBV28; cdr3_nt: TGTGCCAGCAGTTTGTTCAGGGTGGGGTACGAGCAGTACTTC; cdr3_aa: CASSLFRVGYEQYF
clone_size: .; d_call: TRBD2; j_call: TRBJ2-7; v_call: TRBV7-9; cdr3_nt: TGTGCCAGCAGCCACTGGGGTAGCGGGAGCTCCTACGAGCAGTACTTC; cdr3_aa: CASSHWGSGSSYEQYF
clone_size: few; d_call: .; j_call: TRBJ2-1; v_call: TRBV5-1; cdr3_nt: TGCGCCAGCAGCTTCGGGAGTGTAGGCAATGAGCAGTTCTTC; cdr3_aa: CASSFGSVGNEQFF
clone_size: few; d_call: .; j_call: TRBJ1-3; v_call: TRBV7-2; cdr3_nt: TGTGCCAGCAGCTCCTGGGACTTCTCTGGAAACACCATATATTTT; cdr3_aa: CASSSWDFSGNTIYF
clone_size: few; d_call: .; j_call: TRBJ2-1; v_call: TRBV11-2; cdr3_nt: TGTGCCAGCAGCCCCCCCGGGGCAGGGAGGAACAATGAGCAGTTCTTC; cdr3_aa: CASSPPGAGRNNEQFF
clone_size: .; d_call: .; j_call: TRBJ1-1; v_call: TRBV5-1; cdr3_nt: TGCGCCAGCAGCTTGGAGGGGTCGGAGTACACTGAAGCTTTCTTT; cdr3_aa: CASSLEGSEYTEAFF
clone_size: .; d_call: TRBD1; j_call: TRBJ1-2; v_call: TRBV7-2; cdr3_nt: TGTGCCAGCAGCCCGGGACAGAGTGGCTATGGCTACACCTTC; cdr3_aa: CASSPGQSGYGYTF
clone_size: .; d_call: .; j_call: TRBJ1-1; v_call: TRBV20-1; cdr3_nt: TGCAGTGCTCATGGCCAGTTGGACACTGAAGCTTTCTTT; cdr3_aa: CSAHGQLDTEAFF
clone_size: many; d_call: .; j_call: TRBJ1-6; v_call: TRBV7-9; cdr3_nt: TGTGCCAGCAGCTTAGGGGCAGCCCCCGATTCACCCCTCCACTTT; cdr3_aa: CASSLGAAPDSPLHF
clone_size: .; d_call: TRBD1; j_call: TRBJ2-1; v_call: TRBV10-3; cdr3_nt: TGTGCCATCAGGGGACAGGGAGGGGACAATGAGCAGTTCTTC; cdr3_aa: CAIRGQGGDNEQFF
clone_size: many; d_call: TRBD2; j_call: TRBJ2-1; v_call: TRBV7-3; cdr3_nt: TGTGCCAGCACCATTAACGGGACTAAGGCCCACAATGAGCAGTTCTTC; cdr3_aa: CASTINGTKAHNEQFF
clone_size: .; d_call: TRBD1; j_call: TRBJ2-2; v_call: TRBV19; cdr3_nt: TGTGCCAGTAGTATTTTAGGGGGCTCGAACACCGGGGAGCTGTTTTTT; cdr3_aa: CASSILGGSNTGELFF
clone_size: few; d_call: TRBD2; j_call: TRBJ2-3; v_call: TRBV7-3; cdr3_nt: TGTGCCAGCAGCTTAGGGGGACTAGCGGGAGCGGAATATTTT; cdr3_aa: CASSLGGLAGAEYF
clone_size: .; d_call: .; j_call: TRBJ2-1; v_call: TRBV23-1; cdr3_nt: TGCGCCACCCTCAGCGGAAGTAGCAATGAGCAGTTCTTC; cdr3_aa: CATLSGSSNEQFF
clone_size: many; d_call: .; j_call: TRBJ2-5; v_call: TRBV4-3; cdr3_nt: TGCGCCAGCAGCCAAAACCCGGGCGGCCAAGAGACCCAGTACTTC; cdr3_aa: CASSQNPGGQETQYF
clone_size: .; d_call: .; j_call: TRBJ2-1; v_call: TRBV12-3/TRBV12-4; cdr3_nt: TGTGCCAGCAGTTTGGGGAGCGGAGAGCAGTTCTTC; cdr3_aa: CASSLGSGEQFF
clone_size: .; d_call: .; j_call: TRBJ2-7; v_call: TRBV9; cdr3_nt: TGTGCCAGCAGCGTAGGGGGCCGACTCGGACGGGGCGCCTACGAGCAGTACTTC; cdr3_aa: CASSVGGRLGRGAYEQYF
clone_size: many; d_call: .; j_call: TRBJ2-4; v_call: TRBV29-1; cdr3_nt: TGCAGCGTCCTACACCCTGAGGGGAACATTCAGTACTTC; cdr3_aa: CSVLHPEGNIQYF
clone_size: few; d_call: .; j_call: TRBJ1-5; v_call: TRBV15; cdr3_nt: TGTGCCACCAGCAGAGGTACCCCGGCAGGTCAGCCCCAGCATTTT; cdr3_aa: CATSRGTPAGQPQHF
clone_size: .; d_call: TRBD2; j_call: TRBJ2-1; v_call: TRBV3-1; cdr3_nt: TGTGCCAGGCCGGGACTAGCGGGAATTCATGAGCAGTTCTTC; cdr3_aa: CARPGLAGIHEQFF
clone_size: few; d_call: .; j_call: TRBJ1-3; v_call: TRBV5-1; cdr3_nt: TGCGCCAGCAGCTTGCAGCCTGAGAACTCTGGAAACACCATATATTTT; cdr3_aa: CASSLQPENSGNTIYF
clone_size: few; d_call: .; j_call: TRBJ2-5; v_call: TRBV12-5; cdr3_nt: TGTGCTAGTGGCCCTACGTGGGGAGAGACCCAGTACTTC; cdr3_aa: CASGPTWGETQYF
clone_size: few; d_call: .; j_call: TRBJ1-6; v_call: TRBV4-3; cdr3_nt: TGCGCCAGCAGCCAAGGGACTCTGTTGGAAGCACCCCTCCACTTT; cdr3_aa: CASSQGTLLEAPLHF
clone_size: few; d_call: .; j_call: TRBJ1-1; v_call: TRBV12-3/TRBV12-4; cdr3_nt: TGTGCCAGCAGTTTATCATTACCCGGTGAAGCTTTCTTT; cdr3_aa: CASSLSLPGEAFF
clone_size: few; d_call: .; j_call: TRBJ2-5; v_call: TRBV7-9; cdr3_nt: TGTGCCAGCAGCTTAGTCTCCGGGGGCTACGAGACCCAGTACTTC; cdr3_aa: CASSLVSGGYETQYF
clone_size: .; d_call: .; j_call: TRBJ2-6; v_call: TRBV12-3/TRBV12-4; cdr3_nt: TGTGCCAGCAGTATCCTCGGGGGGCCTGGCGGGTCTGGGGCCAACGTCCTGACTTTC; cdr3_aa: CASSILGGPGGSGANVLTF
clone_size: few; d_call: .; j_call: TRBJ1-5; v_call: TRBV12-3/TRBV12-4; cdr3_nt: TGTGCCAGCAGTCCCGAGGGCCGGGGGAGCAATCAGCCCCAGCATTTT; cdr3_aa: CASSPEGRGSNQPQHF
clone_size: few; d_call: .; j_call: TRBJ1-5; v_call: TRBV24-1; cdr3_nt: TGTGCCACCAGTGAGACGGGTAGCAATCAGCCCCAGCATTTT; cdr3_aa: CATSETGSNQPQHF
clone_size: .; d_call: TRBD2; j_call: TRBJ2-3; v_call: TRBV25-1; cdr3_nt: TGTGCCAGCAGTGTGACTAGCGCAGTGGATACGCAGTATTTT; cdr3_aa: CASSVTSAVDTQYF
clone_size: .; d_call: .; j_call: TRBJ1-2; v_call: TRBV7-9; cdr3_nt: TGTGCCAGCAGCTTAGTGAACGGCTACACCTTC; cdr3_aa: CASSLVNGYTF